Reported below is one TCR beta chain. Its antigen is unknown. TEMRA cells were FACS-enriched and CD8+ and CD4+ T cells negatively isolated. This sample is part of a study of CD8 T cells in Susac syndrome. Overall study: Active disease was present in six of the sequenced Susac syndrome patients, whereas fewer than 10 of them were in remission. Findings of the study overall: About 16 Susac-specific public clones were found in total CD8+ repertoires and about five in CD8+ TEMRA repertoires. Clonal expansion was present among Susac CD8+ cells. This expansion reached its peak in TEMRA cells and in active patients.

RNA in amounts of roughly 0.5 to 1 ug was reverse transcribed with random hexamers. Using its own MiXCR run on the immunoSEQ multiplex PCR reads, TCRdb lists one record per CDR3 protein. Here the sample spans roughly 190,000 distinct CDR3 sequences, around 93% being singletons. The CDR3 loop spans 13 amino acids. V gave up 5 bases and J gave up 2 bases, with 12 bases separating them. Germline CDR1 is GTSNPN and CDR2 is SVGIG (reference sequence). The genes are TRBV30 and TRBJ1-1; D is possibly TRBD1 (6 bases). The sample taken for sequencing was CD8+ T cells from PBMCs. The sequence was collected from a human donor with Susac syndrome. CDR3 residues: CAWGRDINTEAFF. The CDR3 coding sequence is TGTGCCTGGGGCCGGGACATCAACACTGAAGCTTTCTTT.